One and the same sample provided the 32 T cell receptor beta chains below, sequenced in a study of Graves' ophthalmopathy and Graves' hyperthyroidism. Investigators amplified TCR beta CDR3 regions from RNA transcripts. Second-round multiplex PCR followed a first-round RT-PCR using HTBI primers. A single record per CDR3 protein comes from TCRdb applying MiXCR to the multiplex PCR reads. This repertoire shows a few hundred thousand distinct CDR3 sequences, less than 40% found once; its top ten account for about 4%. Sequences were obtained from peripheral blood or thyroid tissue (not recorded which). All receptors come from an adult man with Graves' hyperthyroidism.

This clonotype was observed a handful of times. V and J are TRBV2 and TRBJ1-1, with 7 positions matching TRBD1. CDR3 length: 14 residues. Germline lookup yields CDR1 SNHLY and CDR2 FYNNEI. Trimming took 7 bases from V and 3 from J; bases not matched to a gene: 8. The DNA for the CDR3 is TGTGCCAGCACCCCGGGACAGCGGTACACTGAAGCTTTCTTT. Translation gives CASTPGQRYTEAFF.

Comment on this clonotype: This may be a read error: a much more frequent sequence differs by one nucleotide. The chain has TRBV7-8 and TRBJ2-2, with TRBD1 matching over 8 bases. This CDR3 has 14 amino acids. Germline values: CDR1 SGHVS, CDR2 FQNEAQ. The CDR3 reads CASSTRTGPGKLFF. Written as DNA, the CDR3 is TGTGCCAGCAGCACGCGGACAGGGCCCGGGAAGCTGTTTTTT.

The rearrangement uses TRBV2 and TRBJ2-5; the D is unclear. V shed 7 bases and J shed 1 base, with 4 bases lying between them. Germline V gene data show CDR1 as SNHLY and CDR2 as FYNNEI. There are 11 residues in the CDR3. The DNA of the CDR3 is TGTGCCAGCAAAGTCCAAGAGACCCAGTACTTC. Its translation: CASKVQETQYF.

To note about this clonotype: A read error may account for a junction end that differs from germline. This chain uses TRBV15 with TRBJ2-5; no definite D call. The CDR3 contains 11 residues. The V gene's germline CDR1 is LNHNV and CDR2 YYDKDF (reference sequence). CDR3 amino acids: CAASMRETQYF. The CDR3 nucleotides read TGTGCCGCCAGCATGAGGGAGACCCAGTACTTC.

This clonotype has only a few counts. This chain uses TRBV18 with TRBJ2-5; no reliable D call. The germline gives CDR1 KGHSH, CDR2 LQKENI. The V gene lost 0 bases and the J gene lost 5 bases, with 7 bases spanning the gap. This CDR3 is 13 amino acids long. CDR3 bases: TGTGCCAGCTCACCACCGCTGTCGGAGACCCAGTACTTC. This sequence encodes CASSPPLSETQYF.

With respect to this clonotype: The germline gene is not matched at one end of the junction; a read error may be the cause. This chain joins TRBV7-9 and TRBJ2-7; 8 bases agree with TRBD2. CDR1 and CDR2 (germline): SEHNR, FQNEAQ (reference sequence). The CDR3 is 17 residues long. CDR3 nucleotides: TGTGCCAGCAGCCAAGGTTCTTTAGCGGGGTCCTCCTACGAGCGGTACTTC. Its protein is CASSQGSLAGSSYERYF. Full variable domain (rest looked up from reference TRBV7-9 and TRBJ2-7): DTGVSQNPRHKITKRGQNVTFRCDPISEHNRLYWYRQTLGQGPEFLTYFQNEAQLEKSRLLSDRFSAERPKGSFSTLEIQRTEQGDSAMYLCASSQGSLAGSSYERYFGPGTRLTVT.

This clonotype was found many times. The chain is built from TRBV24-1 and TRBJ2-5, with 7 bases that match TRBD2. V lost 1 base to trimming and J lost 5 bases; unmatched junction nucleotides: 12. The germline V gene has CDR1 KGHDR and CDR2 SFDVKD. This CDR3 has 17 amino acids. The CDR3 loop reads CATSDFQVDGRMETQYF. The CDR3 DNA follows: TGTGCCACCAGTGATTTCCAAGTTGACGGGAGGATGGAGACCCAGTACTTC.

The V gene is TRBV7-2, the J gene TRBJ1-5; D uncertain. Per germline, CDR1 SGHTA and CDR2 FQGNSA. There are 13 residues in the CDR3. Between the trimmed V and J ends, which lost 5 bases and 4 bases, there was a span of 9 bases. In DNA, the CDR3 is TGTGCCAGCAGCAAAGGTCGTAATCAGCCCCAGCATTTT. Translating it yields CASSKGRNQPQHF.

This chain joins TRBV19 and TRBJ1-5; 10 bases align to TRBD1. With 0 bases clipped from V and 0 bases from J, the junction kept 11 bases outside the gene matches. This CDR3 region has 20 residues. Germline lookup yields CDR1 LNHDA and CDR2 SQIVND (reference sequence). Here the CDR3 reads CASSIDSLGDRGYSNQPQHF. CDR3 coding DNA: TGTGCCAGTAGTATAGATTCGTTGGGGGACAGGGGATATAGCAATCAGCCCCAGCATTTT.

Many counts were recorded for this clonotype. V gene TRBV6-5 combines with J gene TRBJ2-7; D is possibly TRBD2 (5 bases). The CDR3 is 15 residues long. The ends were cut back, 6 bases at V and 3 bases at J, with 18 bases in the middle. Germline-derived CDR1 and CDR2 are MNHEY and SVGAGI. For the CDR3, the DNA is TGTGCCAGCAGCCCGCCGGGGTTCGGAATCTACGAGCAGTACTTC. Residues: CASSPPGFGIYEQYF.

The V call is TRBV7-8, the J call TRBJ1-3, with 11 nucleotides matching TRBD1. V lost 3 bases to trimming and J lost 3 bases; unmatched junction nucleotides: 7. The CDR3 totals 17 residues. Germline CDR1 and CDR2: SGHVS and FQNEAQ. CDR3 residues: CASSLLSGQGVGNTIYF. The CDR3 nucleotides are TGTGCCAGCAGCTTGCTCTCGGGACAGGGGGTTGGAAACACCATATATTTT.

CDR3 in amino acids: CSAGLGPYEQYF. The CDR3 bases are TGCAGCGCGGGACTAGGTCCCTACGAGCAGTACTTC. The rearrangement links TRBV29-1 to TRBJ2-7; TRBD2 aligns across 8 bases. CDR3 length: 12 amino acids. Germline CDR1 is SQVTM and CDR2 is ANQGSEA. After removal of 7 bases from V and 2 bases from J, the junction contained 4 bases not matched to a gene.

The chain employs TRBV7-6 and TRBJ2-3; D tentatively reads TRBD1 or TRBD2 (5 bases each). V gave up 5 bases and J gave up 2 bases, with 17 bases separating them. Germline CDR1 is SGHVS and CDR2 is FNYEAQ. The CDR3 loop spans 16 amino acids. The CDR3 protein is CASSQLYGTITDTQYF. The CDR3 nucleotides read TGTGCCAGCAGCCAATTATACGGGACCATCACAGATACGCAGTATTTT.

In regard to this clonotype: Since a much larger clone is just one base distant, this may be a read error. The chain carries TRBV7-9 and TRBJ2-5, with D unclear. CDR1 and CDR2 from the germline V gene are SEHNR and FQNEAQ (reference sequence). The CDR3 has 15 residues. The CDR3 DNA reads TGTGCCAGCAGCTTATACATTCCAGTCCAAGGGACCCAGTACTTC. It translates to CASSLYIPVQGTQYF.

This clonotype was found a few times. The V and J genes are TRBV10-3 and TRBJ2-3, with D perhaps TRBD2 (6 bases). The CDR3 length is 14 residues. Trimming left V 5 bases short and J 3 bases short, with 12 bases between. CDR1 and CDR2 from the germline V gene are ENHRY and SYGVKD. The CDR3 nucleotides read TGTGCCATCAGTAAATCTCGGGGGACAGATACGCAGTATTTT. Encoded protein: CAISKSRGTDTQYF.

The CDR3 sequence is CSARRTGTSGNTIYF. For the CDR3, the DNA is TGCAGTGCCCGCCGTACAGGGACCTCTGGAAACACCATATATTTT. This sequence joins TRBV20-1 and TRBJ1-3; the D gene is possibly TRBD1 (6 bases). The CDR3 is 15 amino acids. The V end was cut by 6 bases, the J end by 0 bases, with 15 bases between. The germline CDR1 and CDR2 sequences are DFQATT and SNEGSKA (reference sequence).

This clonotype was found many times. The chain combines TRBV2 with TRBJ2-5; D is unclear. The germline V gene has CDR1 SNHLY and CDR2 FYNNEI. There are 12 residues in the CDR3. V lost 7 bases and J 4 bases, leaving 10 bases between the germline ends. CDR3 in DNA: TGTGCCAGCATGCCCAGAGGAGAGACCCAGTACTTC. This gives the protein CASMPRGETQYF.

This clonotype has just a few counts. The chain recombines TRBV7-2 with TRBJ2-2, with 7 bases matching TRBD1. This CDR3 spans 14 amino acids. The V gene's germline CDR1 is SGHTA and CDR2 FQGNSA. V lost 9 bases and J lost 1; bases outside the gene matches: 5. CDR3 DNA sequence: TGTGCCAGTACCAGGGGGTTGAACACCGGGGAGCTGTTTTTT. Translation gives CASTRGLNTGELFF.

A note on this clonotype: This may arise from a read error, as a much more abundant clone is one base away. A read error is likely, as this CDR3 ends without the conserved phenylalanine or tryptophan. The chain has TRBV11-1 and TRBJ2-7; D ambiguous. The CDR3 covers 13 residues. Trimming shortened V by 5 bases and J by 1 base, and 9 bases separated the two germline ends. The germline V gene encodes CDR1 SGHAT and CDR2 FQDESV (reference sequence). The CDR3, as DNA: TGTGCCAGCAGCCAAATTCTATCCTACGAGCAGTACCTC. This sequence encodes CASSQILSYEQYL.

This clonotype was counted at least ten times. The chain is built from TRBV11-2 and TRBJ1-2; 9 nucleotides agree with TRBD1. CDR1 and CDR2 (germline): SGHAT, FQNNGV. The CDR3 extends over 12 amino acids. Unmatched junction bases numbered 3, after V lost 8 bases and J lost 5 bases. As DNA, the CDR3 is TGTGCCAGCGGACAGGGGAATTATGGCTACACCTTC. It is translated as CASGQGNYGYTF.

This clonotype was seen a handful of times. V usage is TRBV6-5 and J usage is TRBJ2-7; D gene uncertain. CDR3 size: 13 residues. Trimming removed 2 bases at V and 3 bases at J, with 8 bases between. Germline lookup yields CDR1 MNHEY and CDR2 SVGAGI. The CDR3 loop is CASSYTKNYEQYF. The CDR3 DNA reads as TGTGCCAGCAGTTACACAAAGAACTACGAGCAGTACTTC.

The chain couples TRBV19 to TRBJ2-1, with TRBD2 identical over 7 bases. In germline, CDR1 is LNHDA, CDR2 SQIVND (reference sequence). The CDR3 has 15 amino acids. The trim removed 1 base at V and 7 bases at J, leaving 7 bases unmatched. The CDR3 DNA reads TGTGCCAGTAGTATAGTAGCGGGCTTACTTAATGAGCAGTTCTTC. Protein: CASSIVAGLLNEQFF.

Details on this clonotype: At one of its ends the junction is not consistent with the germline gene, which may arise from a read error. J is TRBJ1-2 and V is TRBV7-6, with D possibly TRBD1 on 5 matching bases. Germline lookup yields CDR1 SGHVS and CDR2 FNYEAQ. This CDR3 has 15 amino acids. The CDR3 spells CASSPGLDSTSGLNF. The CDR3, as DNA: TGTGCCAGCAGCCCGGGACTTGACTCCACCTCGGGACTGAACTTC.

This clonotype was detected many times. The rearrangement joins TRBV7-2 to TRBJ2-5; D is uncertain. Germline values: CDR1 SGHTA, CDR2 FQGNSA. The V gene lost 0 bases and the J gene lost 1 base, with 9 bases spanning the gap. This CDR3 has 15 amino acids. CDR3 loop: CASSLAAGSQETQYF. The CDR3 region has the DNA TGTGCCAGCAGCTTAGCAGCTGGGTCCCAAGAGACCCAGTACTTC.

The chain combines TRBV2 with TRBJ1-3; D ambiguous. The V end lost 8 bases, the J end lost 0 bases, and 20 bases lay between the germline ends. Germline-derived CDR1 and CDR2 are SNHLY and FYNNEI. The CDR3 totals 17 residues. This CDR3 is CASSPRVGPLSGNTIYF. In DNA form, the CDR3 reads TGTGCCAGCTCACCGCGAGTAGGACCCCTCTCTGGAAACACCATATATTTT.

This chain connects TRBV5-1 to TRBJ2-7, with no clear D. The V end lost 3 bases, the J end lost 3 bases, and 13 bases lay between the germline ends. The germline gives CDR1 SGHRS, CDR2 YFSETQ. The CDR3 is 14 amino acids. The CDR3 region is CASSYLSTGYEQYF. The CDR3 DNA is TGCGCCAGCAGCTACCTTTCGACGGGCTACGAGCAGTACTTC.

This clonotype was observed many times. This chain joins TRBV29-1 and TRBJ2-7; a weak D match, TRBD1 (6 bases). The CDR3 is made up of 11 amino acids. Germline assignment: CDR1 SQVTM and CDR2 ANQGSEA. V lost 6 bases and J 3 bases, leaving 9 bases between the germline ends. The CDR3, as DNA: TGCAGCGTGGTGGACAGCTACGAGCAGTACTTC. This codes for CSVVDSYEQYF.

This clonotype has more than one count but fewer than ten. V and J are TRBV6-5 and TRBJ1-5; 9 bases are shared with TRBD1. The germline CDR1 and CDR2 sequences are MNHEY and SVGAGI. This CDR3 comprises 17 residues. With V trimmed by 10 bases and J by 0 bases, 13 bases remained unmatched. The CDR3 DNA sequence: TGTGCCACACGCCGGGACAGGGATCCTCTTAGCAATCAGCCCCAGCATTTT. It codes for CATRRDRDPLSNQPQHF.

The table lists this clonotype with many counts. The chain joins TRBV20-1 to TRBJ2-5; tentatively, D is TRBD1 (5 bases). The ends were cut back, 5 bases at V and 4 bases at J, with 14 bases in the middle. The germline V gene encodes CDR1 DFQATT and CDR2 SNEGSKA (reference sequence). There are 13 residues in the CDR3. The DNA of the CDR3 is TGCAGTGCTCTCCCGGATCAGGGAGAGACCCAGTACTTC. Encoded protein: CSALPDQGETQYF.

Ten or more counts support this clonotype. The rearrangement joins TRBV19 to TRBJ1-2; tentatively, D is TRBD1 (6 bases). Trimming stripped 10 bases from V and 8 bases from J, with 17 bases between. This CDR3 comprises 12 residues. Germline CDR1 reads LNHDA; CDR2 reads SQIVND (reference sequence). CDR3 nucleotide sequence: TGTGCCACTTCTGGGACAACCGCGGGCTACACCTTC. Its protein product is CATSGTTAGYTF. The full variable domain, in which reference TRBV19 and TRBJ1-2 provide the parts outside the CDR3, is DGGITQSPKYLFRKEGQNVTLSCEQNLNHDAMYWYRQDPGQGLRLIYYSQIVNDFQKGDIAEGYSVSREKKESFPLTVTSAQKNPTAFYLCATSGTTAGYTFGSGTRLTVV.

This clonotype was found a few times. The chain carries TRBV12-3 or TRBV12-4 and TRBJ1-1; D is unresolved. This CDR3 has 15 residues. V was pared by 2 bases and J by 0 bases, with 10 bases between. The CDR3 loop reads CASSLRLGVNTEAFF. The DNA of the CDR3 is TGTGCCAGCAGTTTAAGACTCGGGGTGAACACTGAAGCTTTCTTT.

This clonotype has ten or more counts. The chain links TRBV5-6 to TRBJ1-2, with D perhaps matching TRBD1 (5 bases). Germline values: CDR1 SGHDT, CDR2 YYEEEE. The ends were cut back, 0 bases at V and 3 bases at J, with 9 bases in the middle. The CDR3 runs to 14 residues. In DNA form, the CDR3 reads TGTGCCAGCAGCTTGGGGGGGAGCGACTATGGCTACACCTTC. Protein product: CASSLGGSDYGYTF. The variable domain in full, completed from reference TRBV5-6 and TRBJ1-2, reads DAGVTQSPTHLIKTRGQQVTLRCSPKSGHDTVSWYQQALGQGPQFIFQYYEEEERQRGNFPDRFSGHQFPNYSSELNVNALLLGDSALYLCASSLGGSDYGYTFGSGTRLTVV.